Sequencing of this T cell receptor beta chain was carried out in a study of cytomegalovirus exposure and HLA in healthy donors. Findings of the study overall: Productive status was seen about 90% or about 30% of the time for most TCR beta V segments in an earlier analysis.

The PCR had 60 Vbeta and 13 Jbeta primers. Using immunoSEQ multiplex PCR, the repertoire was profiled, and TCRdb retains in-frame clones only, with some absent. The sample consists of about 160,000 clones, roughly 80% of them appearing once. The CDR3 contains 14 residues. The germline CDR1 and CDR2 sequences are MGHRA and YSYEKL. Between the trimmed V and J ends, which lost 7 bases and 0 bases, there was a span of 9 bases. A remark on this clone: Its target is unknown.

The clonotype comes from a man younger than 45 in good health and CMV-seropositive. This rearrangement joins TRBV4-1 to TRBJ1-4; maybe TRBD1 (5 bases). The sequencing sample was made of PBMCs. The CDR3 bases are TGCGCCAGCAAGGACACAGCAACTAATGAAAAACTGTTTTTT. This codes for CASKDTATNEKLFF.